Listed here are 27 T cell receptor beta chains from one sample, sequenced in a study of cytomegalovirus exposure and HLA in healthy donors. Primers included in the PCR were 60 Vbeta and 13 Jbeta primers. The data were produced by immunoSEQ multiplex PCR, yet TCRdb's version contains in-frame clones alone and is incomplete. Of over 90,000 clones listed, roughly 70% were seen once; the top ten hold approximately 15%. The specimen was PBMCs. These TCRs come from a woman in her 50s in good health and CMV-seropositive.

This clone was picked up one time. The chain has TRBV21-1 and TRBJ2-7; the table's D call of TRBD1 was not tested on the DNA. TRBV21-1 is annotated as a pseudogene. This CDR3 is 16 amino acids long. The chain's CDR3 is CASSYPIDRGPVEQYF. As DNA, the CDR3 is TGTGCCAGCAGCTACCCGATCGATAGGGGGCCCGTGGAGCAGTACTTC.

The chain links TRBV21-1 to TRBJ2-3; TRBD1, the table's D call, was not compared with the DNA. TRBV21-1 is tagged as a pseudogene. The CDR3 runs to 14 residues. The CDR3 region is CASAGIIGTDTQYF. In DNA form, the CDR3 reads TGTGCCAGCGCAGGAATCATTGGCACAGATACGCAGTATTTT.

The J gene is TRBJ2-6, the V gene TRBV14; D gene uncertain. V gave up 1 base and J gave up 2 bases, with 9 bases separating them. The CDR3 consists of 16 residues. CDR1 is SGHDN, CDR2 FVKESK, per germline. The CDR3 spells CASSQGWATGANVLTF. CDR3 DNA: TGTGCCAGCAGCCAAGGGTGGGCAACTGGGGCCAACGTCCTGACTTTC.

V gene TRBV28 combines with J gene TRBJ1-4; D not resolved. Deletions cut 8 bases from V and 3 bases from J, with 10 bases between. The germline gives CDR1 MDHEN, CDR2 SYDVKM. The CDR3 is 13 amino acids. The CDR3 is CASHRNSNEKLFF. The CDR3 DNA reads TGTGCCAGCCACAGAAACTCTAATGAAAAACTGTTTTTT. The full variable domain, its missing parts supplied by reference TRBV28 and TRBJ1-4, is DVKVTQSSRYLVKRTGEKVFLECVQDMDHENMFWYRQDPGLGLRLIYFSYDVKMKEKGDIPEGYSVSREKKERFSLILESASTNQTSMYLCASHRNSNEKLFFGSGTQLSVL.

This clone has only a few counts. The chain links TRBV19 to TRBJ2-4; TRBD1 matches at 9 bases. Germline values: CDR1 LNHDA, CDR2 SQIVND (reference sequence). The CDR3 is 13 amino acids. Trimming took 5 bases from V and 6 from J; bases not matched to a gene: 2. The CDR3 here is CASSQDRGNIQYF. The DNA for the CDR3 is TGTGCCAGTAGTCAGGACAGGGGAAACATTCAGTACTTC.

This chain uses TRBV19 with TRBJ1-1, with a possible D match to TRBD1 (6 bases). In germline, CDR1 is LNHDA, CDR2 SQIVND (reference sequence). The CDR3 runs to 13 residues. Trimming cost V 9 bases and J 0 bases, with 11 bases left between them. This chain's CDR3 is CASRDTVNTEAFF. The CDR3 bases are TGTGCCAGCCGGGACACAGTGAACACTGAAGCTTTCTTT.

This sequence joins TRBV9 and TRBJ2-5; TRBD1 might be the D (5 bases). V lost 1 base, J lost 7 bases, and 23 bases lay in between. The CDR3 consists of 17 residues. Germline V lookup: CDR1 SGDLS, CDR2 YYNGEE. The CDR3 here is CASSVTPVASARGTQYF. The CDR3 coding sequence is TGTGCCAGCAGCGTAACCCCAGTAGCTTCGGCAAGGGGGACCCAGTACTTC.

The chain combines TRBV28 with TRBJ1-4, with unresolved D. CDR1 is MDHEN and CDR2 is SYDVKM in the germline V gene. V lost 5 bases, J lost 6 bases, and 19 bases lay in between. This CDR3 region has 16 residues. This CDR3 is CASSPRRPHNDEKLFF. CDR3 nucleotides: TGTGCCAGCAGTCCCCGGCGGCCGCATAATGATGAAAAACTGTTTTTT.

The CDR3 protein is CASSEEQGAKNIQYF. CDR3 nucleotide sequence: TGTGCCAGCAGCGAGGAACAGGGGGCCAAAAACATTCAGTACTTC. V gene TRBV9 combines with J gene TRBJ2-4, with TRBD1 identical over 7 bases. Unmatched junction bases numbered 4, after V lost 3 bases and J lost 1 base. CDR3 length equals 15 residues. Germline values: CDR1 SGDLS, CDR2 YYNGEE.

J is TRBJ2-1 and V is TRBV28, with unresolved D. Germline CDR1 is MDHEN and CDR2 is SYDVKM. Trimming removed 2 bases from V and 4 bases from J, with 6 bases in between. The length of the CDR3 is 13 residues. The CDR3 sequence is CASSLTDYNEQFF. In nucleotides, the CDR3 is TGTGCCAGCAGTTTAACAGATTACAATGAGCAGTTCTTC. The variable domain in full, completed from reference TRBV28 and TRBJ2-1, reads DVKVTQSSRYLVKRTGEKVFLECVQDMDHENMFWYRQDPGLGLRLIYFSYDVKMKEKGDIPEGYSVSREKKERFSLILESASTNQTSMYLCASSLTDYNEQFFGPGTRLTVL.

This clone is a singleton in its sample. The chain carries TRBV18 and TRBJ1-1; no reliable D call. The CDR3 is made up of 16 amino acids. The germline CDR1 and CDR2 sequences are KGHSH and LQKENI. The V gene lost 3 bases and the J gene lost 2 bases, with 16 bases spanning the gap. The CDR3 region has the DNA TGTGCCAGCTCACCCGAGGAGAGTGGATTAAACACTGAAGCTTTCTTT. This encodes CASSPEESGLNTEAFF.

This clone has only a few counts. The genes are TRBV2 and TRBJ1-4; D may be TRBD1 (6 bases). CDR3 size: 16 residues. Germline V gene lookup returns CDR1 SNHLY and CDR2 FYNNEI. V was clipped by 1 base and J by 4 bases, with 13 bases between them. CDR3: CASSEVQGGVNEKLFF. In nucleotides, the CDR3 is TGTGCCAGCAGTGAAGTCCAAGGGGGGGTTAATGAAAAACTGTTTTTT.

The chain has TRBV4-3 and TRBJ1-2, with D perhaps TRBD1 (6 bases). There are 14 residues in the CDR3. Between the trimmed V and J ends, which lost 1 base and 7 bases, there was a span of 13 bases. Germline-derived CDR1 and CDR2 are LGHNA and YSLEER. The CDR3 nucleotides are TGCGCCAGCAGCCAAGGTCTACTCAGGGGTGGCTACACCTTC. Encoded protein: CASSQGLLRGGYTF.

The chain uses TRBV6-5 and TRBJ2-3; 11 bases fit TRBD2. In germline, CDR1 is MNHEY, CDR2 SVGAGI. V lost 5 bases and J lost 2; bases outside the gene matches: 3. This CDR3 has 15 amino acids. CDR3 DNA sequence: TGTGCCAGCAGTCTAGCGGGAGGCCCCACAGATACGCAGTATTTT. The encoded protein is CASSLAGGPTDTQYF.

The chain uses TRBV28 and TRBJ2-7; D remains ambiguous. Deletions cut 2 bases from V and 2 bases from J, with 10 bases between. Germline CDR1 and CDR2: MDHEN and SYDVKM. CDR3 length: 14 amino acids. In DNA, the CDR3 is TGTGCCAGCAGTTTAAGAGGCGCAACCTACGAGCAGTACTTC. It yields the protein CASSLRGATYEQYF.

This sequence joins TRBV5-1 and TRBJ1-4; possibly TRBD1 for D (6 bases). CDR3 length equals 16 residues. V was clipped by 1 base and J by 5 bases, with 15 bases between them. Germline CDR1 SGHRS, CDR2 YFSETQ. CDR3 in amino acids: CASSLTLSGENEKLFF. CDR3 DNA: TGCGCCAGCAGCTTGACCCTTTCAGGGGAGAATGAAAAACTGTTTTTT.

V and J are TRBV15 and TRBJ1-1; a weak D match, TRBD1 (5 bases). Germline loops: CDR1 LNHNV, CDR2 YYDKDF (reference sequence). Between the trimmed V and J ends, which lost 5 bases and 8 bases, there was a span of 15 bases. This CDR3 spans 13 amino acids. Here the CDR3 DNA reads TGTGCCACCAGCCCTGGGGGGGGGTGGGAAGCTTTCTTT. Amino acid sequence: CATSPGGGWEAFF.

The V gene is TRBV25-1, the J gene TRBJ1-6; tentatively, D is TRBD1 (5 bases). This CDR3 has 13 amino acids. Trimming took off 1 base at V and 12 bases at J, with 10 bases between the two ends. CDR1 and CDR2 (germline): MGHDK, SYGVNS. CDR3 region: CASSEWGEQPLHF. CDR3 sequence (DNA): TGTGCCAGCAGTGAATGGGGGGAGCAACCCCTCCACTTT.

The chain uses TRBV7-2 and TRBJ2-7; possible D gene TRBD1, 6 bases. The CDR3 contains 13 residues. Trimming stripped 5 bases from V and 6 bases from J, with 14 bases between. CDR1 and CDR2 (germline): SGHTA, FQGNSA. The DNA of the CDR3 is TGTGCCAGCAGCCAGGGGACGGGGCGCGAGCAGTACTTC. This translates into CASSQGTGREQYF.

The CDR3 sequence: CASSLAGGTQYF. The CDR3 DNA follows: TGTGCCAGCAGCTTAGCGGGAGGTACGCAGTATTTT. The chain carries TRBV5-6 and TRBJ2-3; 9 bases match TRBD2. The CDR3 is 12 residues long. Germline V gene sequence: CDR1 SGHDT, CDR2 YYEEEE. The trim removed 2 bases at V and 8 bases at J, leaving 0 bases unmatched.

This chain uses TRBV7-9 with TRBJ2-7, with 11 bases aligning to TRBD2. This CDR3 is 15 amino acids long. Trimming took 5 bases from V and 1 from J; bases not matched to a gene: 4. The germline V gene has CDR1 SEHNR and CDR2 FQNEAQ (reference sequence). CDR3 amino acids: CASSATSGSSYEQYF. CDR3 DNA sequence: TGTGCCAGCAGCGCCACTAGCGGGAGTTCCTACGAGCAGTACTTC.

The genes are TRBV7-9 and TRBJ1-5, with D hard to call. The CDR3 runs 14 residues. Trimming removed 5 bases from V and 0 bases from J, with 8 bases in between. Germline values: CDR1 SEHNR, CDR2 FQNEAQ (reference sequence). CDR3 coding DNA: TGTGCCAGCAGCGCTCCCTATAGCAATCAGCCCCAGCATTTT. Protein: CASSAPYSNQPQHF.

J is TRBJ1-1 and V is TRBV6-4; 8 bases align to TRBD1. Unmatched junction bases numbered 2, after V lost 0 bases and J lost 2 bases. Germline values: CDR1 MRHNA, CDR2 SNTAGT. This CDR3 contains 15 residues. CDR3 in DNA: TGTGCCAGCAGTGACTCGGCAGGGGGCAACACTGAAGCTTTCTTT. Translated: CASSDSAGGNTEAFF.

V is TRBV6-1 and J is TRBJ2-1, with 13 nucleotides matching TRBD2. The CDR3 is made up of 15 amino acids. Trimming took 6 bases from V and 2 from J; bases not matched to a gene: 1. Germline CDR1 MNHNS, CDR2 SASEGT. CDR3 sequence (DNA): TGTGCCAGCAGGGGACTAGCGGGACCCTACAATGAGCAGTTCTTC. Amino acid sequence: CASRGLAGPYNEQFF.

This sequence joins TRBV6-4 and TRBJ1-6, with D perhaps TRBD1 (6 bases). Germline CDR1 reads MRHNA; CDR2 reads SNTAGT. The CDR3 length is 15 residues. V lost 7 bases and J 10 bases, leaving 20 bases between the germline ends. CDR3 nucleotide sequence: TGTGCCAGCAAACCGAACAGGGATGATTGGTCACCCCTCCACTTT. Protein product: CASKPNRDDWSPLHF.

This clone was observed a few times. The J gene is TRBJ2-7, the V gene TRBV18, with TRBD2 as a possible D gene (6 bases). Germline CDR1 and CDR2: KGHSH and LQKENI. This CDR3 comprises 13 residues. V lost 6 bases, J lost 4 bases, and 13 bases lay in between. The CDR3: CASSPGLGYEQYF. The CDR3, as DNA: TGTGCCAGCTCCCCGGGACTGGGGTACGAGCAGTACTTC.

V and J are TRBV28 and TRBJ2-7; 10 bases match TRBD2. This CDR3 is built from 15 residues. CDR1 is MDHEN and CDR2 is SYDVKM in the germline V gene. V dropped 6 bases and J dropped 9; count of bases not matched to a gene: 14. The CDR3 DNA follows: TGTGCCAGCAGACCCCCCGGACTAGCGGTCCTGGGGCAGTACTTC. This encodes CASRPPGLAVLGQYF.